These 28 T cell receptor beta chains were sequenced from one sample in a study of T-cell reconstitution after alpha-beta-depleted transplantation in children. The library targeted TCRbeta and was prepared with unique molecular identifiers. One entry per CDR3 protein, called by TCRdb with MiXCR from the PCR reads. The sample lists 80,000 to 95,000 distinct CDR3 sequences; roughly 8.8% were seen once. The sample consisted of PBMCs from the stem cell graft donor, taken from the stem cell graft. Receptor source: a human donor who donated a stem cell graft to a child with congenital amegakaryocytic thrombocytopenia.

This clonotype showed up many times. The chain links TRBV15 to TRBJ2-3; 9 bases align to TRBD1. In germline, CDR1 is LNHNV, CDR2 YYDKDF (reference sequence). J lost 2 bases, V lost 4 bases, and 7 bases had no gene match. This CDR3 has 16 amino acids. As DNA, the CDR3 is TGTGCCACCAGCATGCCCGGGACAGGGTTCACAGATACGCAGTATTTT. Residues: CATSMPGTGFTDTQYF.

This clonotype was observed at least ten times. V usage is TRBV6-5 and J usage is TRBJ1-1; D unresolved. V gave up 10 bases and J gave up 0 bases, with 6 bases separating them. The CDR3 is made up of 11 amino acids. The germline CDR1 and CDR2 sequences are MNHEY and SVGAGI. The CDR3 reads CATQVNTEAFF. CDR3 DNA sequence: TGTGCCACTCAAGTGAACACTGAAGCTTTCTTT.

This clonotype was observed a few times. This chain connects TRBV20-1 to TRBJ2-7; D unclear. This CDR3 has 11 residues. Germline V gene data show CDR1 as DFQATT and CDR2 as SNEGSKA (reference sequence). The V end lost 5 bases, the J end lost 3 bases, and 8 bases lay between the germline ends. CDR3 in amino acids: CSAPGLYEQYF. For the CDR3, the DNA is TGCAGTGCTCCAGGTCTCTACGAGCAGTACTTC.

This clonotype occurred many times. J is TRBJ2-1 and V is TRBV7-3, with D possibly being TRBD1 (5 bases). The germline gives CDR1 SGHTA, CDR2 FQGTGA. CDR3 size: 16 residues. V was cut by 5 bases and J by 0 bases, with 14 bases left in between. This chain's CDR3 is CASSPQGMSSYNEQFF. The CDR3 region has the DNA TGTGCCAGCAGCCCCCAGGGTATGAGCTCCTACAATGAGCAGTTCTTC.

Many counts were recorded for this clonotype. This chain uses TRBV7-9 with TRBJ2-7, with unresolved D. The V gene's germline CDR1 is SEHNR and CDR2 FQNEAQ (reference sequence). The CDR3 runs 15 residues. V was pared by 5 bases and J by 0 bases, with 14 bases between. In DNA, the CDR3 is TGTGCCAGCAGCCCCCGGGCCCTTTACTCCTACGAGCAGTACTTC. As protein: CASSPRALYSYEQYF.

The chain couples TRBV7-2 to TRBJ2-3, with TRBD1 matching 10 bases. The germline gives CDR1 SGHTA, CDR2 FQGNSA. The CDR3 loop spans 15 amino acids. V was pared by 2 bases and J by 3 bases, with 2 bases of the junction left unmatched. The CDR3 DNA is TGTGCCAGCAGCTTAAGACAGGGGGCGACAGATACGCAGTATTTT. Encoded protein: CASSLRQGATDTQYF.

The table lists this clonotype with many counts. The chain couples TRBV7-2 to TRBJ2-2, with D unresolved. Between the trimmed V and J ends, which lost 2 bases and 4 bases, there was a span of 5 bases. The germline V gene has CDR1 SGHTA and CDR2 FQGNSA. This CDR3 contains 13 residues. CDR3 loop: CASSLSVTGELFF. In nucleotides, the CDR3 is TGTGCCAGCAGCTTAAGTGTCACCGGGGAGCTGTTTTTT.

This clonotype came up many times. The chain joins TRBV9 to TRBJ2-1; D perhaps matches TRBD2 (7 bases). Trimming cost V 6 bases and J 0 bases, with 13 bases left between them. Germline loops: CDR1 SGDLS, CDR2 YYNGEE. The CDR3 has 15 residues. The CDR3 protein is CASNRGASSYNEQFF. The CDR3, as DNA: TGTGCCAGCAATCGGGGGGCGAGCTCCTACAATGAGCAGTTCTTC.

This clonotype came up many times. The chain is built from TRBV9 and TRBJ2-1; perhaps D is TRBD1 or TRBD2 (5 bases each). Germline-derived CDR1 and CDR2 are SGDLS and YYNGEE. This CDR3 region has 15 residues. V was trimmed by 0 bases and J by 9 bases, leaving 16 bases between them. The CDR3 coding sequence is TGTGCCAGCAGCGTAGCTCCCAGGGCTGAGGGTGAGCAGTTCTTC. Its translation is CASSVAPRAEGEQFF.

This clonotype was counted at least ten times. The chain employs TRBV6-2 or TRBV6-3 and TRBJ1-6; D remains ambiguous. Germline CDR1 MNHEY, CDR2 SVGEGT. The V and J ends lost 5 bases and 7 bases respectively, with 12 bases between them. The CDR3 consists of 14 residues. Here the CDR3 DNA reads TGTGCCAGCAGTAACGGACGGAGGAATTCACCCCTCCACTTT. This encodes CASSNGRRNSPLHF.

This clonotype was seen many times. The chain's CDR3 is CASSLIAGSRETQYF. CDR3 bases: TGTGCCAGCAGCCTCATCGCAGGCTCTCGCGAGACCCAGTACTTC. The genes are TRBV7-9 and TRBJ2-5, with D hard to call. Per the germline V gene, CDR1 is SEHNR and CDR2 is FQNEAQ (reference sequence). The V gene lost 5 bases and the J gene lost 5 bases, with 18 bases spanning the gap. The CDR3 length is 15 residues. The full variable domain, completed using reference TRBV7-9 and TRBJ2-5, is DTGVSQNPRHKITKRGQNVTFRCDPISEHNRLYWYRQTLGQGPEFLTYFQNEAQLEKSRLLSDRFSAERPKGSFSTLEIQRTEQGDSAMYLCASSLIAGSRETQYFGPGTRLLVL.

This clonotype was found many times. The chain links TRBV7-7 to TRBJ2-7; D perhaps matches TRBD1 (5 bases). Germline CDR1 SSHAT, CDR2 FNYEAQ (reference sequence). V lost 3 bases, J lost 1 base, and 10 bases lay in between. The CDR3 spans 14 residues. CDR3 in amino acids: CASSFSRQSYEQYF. Here the CDR3 DNA reads TGTGCCAGCAGCTTTTCCCGACAGTCCTACGAGCAGTACTTC.

This chain joins TRBV20-1 and TRBJ2-1; 9 nucleotides match TRBD2. J lost 8 bases, V lost 1 base, and 12 bases had no gene match. Germline-derived CDR1 and CDR2 are DFQATT and SNEGSKA (reference sequence). The CDR3 has 16 residues. The CDR3 sequence: CSARGTGLAKSHEQFF. The CDR3 bases are TGCAGTGCTAGAGGTACGGGACTAGCTAAGTCCCATGAGCAGTTCTTC.

This clonotype was recorded a few times. The gene calls are TRBV2 and TRBJ2-5; no reliable D call. Germline CDR1 reads SNHLY; CDR2 reads FYNNEI. The CDR3 extends over 12 amino acids. Trimming removed 3 bases at V and 4 bases at J, with 6 bases between. Here the CDR3 reads CASSDVLETQYF. The CDR3 DNA is TGTGCCAGCAGTGACGTACTAGAGACCCAGTACTTC.

This clonotype was seen a few times. This sequence joins TRBV3-1 and TRBJ2-5; D tentatively fits TRBD1 or TRBD2 (5 bases each). CDR1 is LGHDT and CDR2 is YNNKEL in the germline V gene (reference sequence). V lost 0 bases and J 4 bases, leaving 12 bases between the germline ends. The CDR3 is 15 amino acids. The CDR3 region has the DNA TGTGCCAGCAGCCAAGATCTGGGGGTCGGAGAGACCCAGTACTTC. This gives the protein CASSQDLGVGETQYF.

As concerns this clonotype: A much larger clone differs from this one at a single base, so this may be a read error. The chain is built from TRBV7-2 and TRBJ2-7; D is perhaps TRBD2 (5 bases). Germline values: CDR1 SGHTA, CDR2 FQGNSA. This CDR3 has 13 residues. CDR3 sequence: CASSPGLAFERYF. The CDR3, as DNA: TGTGCCAGCAGCCCTGGACTGGCCTTCGAGCGGTACTTC.

This clonotype was seen many times. This sequence joins TRBV7-3 and TRBJ1-2, with D unresolved. This CDR3 comprises 16 residues. Germline CDR1 is SGHTA and CDR2 is FQGTGA. Trimming pared 5 bases from V and 2 bases from J, leaving 18 bases between. CDR3 amino acids: CASSPGRAEANYGYTF. The CDR3 region has the DNA TGTGCCAGCAGCCCAGGTCGGGCGGAAGCGAACTATGGCTACACCTTC.

This clonotype has a count of ten or more. This sequence joins TRBV11-1 and TRBJ2-3, with 7 bases identical to TRBD1. Germline lookup yields CDR1 SGHAT and CDR2 FQDESV (reference sequence). V was pared by 1 base and J by 2 bases, with 6 bases of the junction left unmatched. CDR3 size: 16 residues. The CDR3 protein is CASSLGRQGNTDTQYF. CDR3 bases: TGTGCCAGCAGCTTAGGACGACAGGGAAACACAGATACGCAGTATTTT.

The count of this clonotype is one. CDR3 DNA: TGTGCCAGCGGACTAGCTAATTTGGGAGAGACCCAGTACTTC. Encoded protein: CASGLANLGETQYF. The chain is built from TRBV11-2 and TRBJ2-5, with 8 bases aligning to TRBD2. V gave up 8 bases and J gave up 4 bases; unmatched junction bases: 9. This CDR3 has 14 residues. Germline CDR1 SGHAT, CDR2 FQNNGV.

This clonotype was detected many times. The chain has TRBV20-1 and TRBJ2-4; TRBD1 might be the D (6 bases). In germline, CDR1 is DFQATT, CDR2 SNEGSKA (reference sequence). V gave up 3 bases and J gave up 0 bases, with 27 bases separating them. This CDR3 region has 20 residues. The CDR3 sequence is CSARTTATGPLRLAKNIQYF. The DNA for the CDR3 is TGCAGTGCTAGGACGACGGCGACAGGCCCTCTAAGATTAGCCAAAAACATTCAGTACTTC.

This clonotype appeared many times. The chain is built from TRBV5-1 and TRBJ2-1; 8 bases are shared with TRBD1. The CDR3 is 15 amino acids. Germline trimming cut 8 bases from V and 3 bases from J; bases unmatched to any gene: 10. Germline values: CDR1 SGHRS, CDR2 YFSETQ. CDR3: CASKTGTGYYNEQFF. The CDR3 DNA sequence: TGCGCCAGTAAAACCGGGACAGGATACTACAATGAGCAGTTCTTC.

This clonotype was seen ten or more times. The chain recombines TRBV29-1 with TRBJ2-3; D is tentatively TRBD1 or TRBD2 (5 bases each). Germline loops: CDR1 SQVTM, CDR2 ANQGSEA. The V and J ends lost 3 bases and 5 bases respectively, with 18 bases between them. This CDR3 region has 15 residues. The DNA for the CDR3 is TGCAGCGTTGACGAGGGGATGGGTAATGGAGATACGCAGTATTTT. As protein: CSVDEGMGNGDTQYF.

This clonotype was observed many times. The rearrangement links TRBV7-2 to TRBJ2-5; D might be TRBD2 (6 bases). The ends were cut back, 2 bases at V and 5 bases at J, with 21 bases in the middle. CDR3 length equals 17 residues. Germline V gene sequence: CDR1 SGHTA, CDR2 FQGNSA. CDR3: CASSLPLVGGGRETQYF. The CDR3 bases are TGTGCCAGCAGCTTACCCCTAGTGGGCGGAGGGAGGGAGACCCAGTACTTC. Drawing the rest from reference TRBV7-2 and TRBJ2-5, the complete variable domain is GAGVSQSPSNKVTEKGKDVELRCDPISGHTALYWYRQSLGQGLEFLIYFQGNSAPDKSGLPSDRFSAERTGGSVSTLTIQRTQQEDSAVYLCASSLPLVGGGRETQYFGPGTRLLVL.

This clonotype was found once. The chain combines TRBV15 with TRBJ2-1; 12 bases fit TRBD2. Germline loops: CDR1 LNHNV, CDR2 YYDKDF (reference sequence). The CDR3 runs 15 residues. Losses at the gene ends were 5 bases for V and 8 bases for J; bases not matched to a gene: 7. The CDR3 sequence: CATSPSGRASDEQFF. CDR3 nucleotide sequence: TGTGCCACCAGCCCTAGCGGGAGGGCGTCTGATGAGCAGTTCTTC.

The V call is TRBV4-3, the J call TRBJ1-5, with no clear D. This CDR3 comprises 17 residues. Trimming took off 1 base at V and 10 bases at J, with 23 bases between the two ends. CDR1 is LGHNA, CDR2 YSLEER, per germline. This CDR3 is CASSQAYQSVVVRPQHF. The CDR3 nucleotides are TGCGCCAGCAGCCAAGCTTACCAGTCCGTTGTAGTTCGTCCCCAGCATTTT.

Note on this clonotype: A much larger clonotype is one base distant, so this may be a read error. The rearrangement links TRBV3-1 to TRBJ1-2; D is perhaps TRBD1 (6 bases). V was shortened by 5 bases and J by 9 bases, with 16 bases between the two germline ends. Germline CDR1 reads LGHDT; CDR2 reads YNNKEL (reference sequence). The CDR3 contains 13 residues. The CDR3 nucleotides are TGTGCCAGCAGCGATGGAACAGGGTATCGCTACACCTTC. This gives the protein CASSDGTGYRYTF.

At least ten counts were recorded for this clonotype. The chain carries TRBV27 and TRBJ1-5; D is perhaps TRBD1 (6 bases). V was shortened by 1 base and J by 4 bases, with 11 bases between the two germline ends. Germline V gene data show CDR1 as MNHEY and CDR2 as SMNVEV (reference sequence). This CDR3 is built from 15 residues. CDR3 residues: CASSLFGQSNQPQHF. As DNA, the CDR3 is TGTGCCAGCAGTTTATTCGGACAGAGTAATCAGCCCCAGCATTTT.

This clonotype was seen repeatedly, ten times or more. V usage is TRBV5-6 and J usage is TRBJ2-5; D gene ambiguous. V was clipped by 0 bases and J by 2 bases, with 2 bases between them. CDR3 size: 12 residues. Germline loops: CDR1 SGHDT, CDR2 YYEEEE. This CDR3 reads CASSLVQETQYF. The CDR3 DNA follows: TGTGCCAGCAGCTTGGTGCAAGAGACCCAGTACTTC.